Listed here are 20 T cell receptor beta chains from one sample, sequenced in a study of yellow fever vaccine responses in identical twins. TCRdb analysed the RT-PCR reads with MiXCR anew, one entry per CDR3 protein. The table lists approximately 32,000 distinct CDR3 sequences, less than 70% of them singletons. Source: T cells from blood (PBMCs), unsorted or a sorted subset (not recorded which), taken before or after yellow fever vaccination (not recorded which). These receptor sequences come from a woman aged 18-29 years who received the yellow fever vaccine.

This clonotype was observed a handful of times. This chain connects TRBV10-1 to TRBJ1-1; TRBD1 aligns across 9 bases. The CDR3 covers 16 residues. Germline V gene data show CDR1 as WNHNN and CDR2 as SYGVQD (reference sequence). V was pared by 6 bases and J by 0 bases, with 8 bases of the junction left unmatched. CDR3 nucleotides: TGCGCCAGCAGCCTCGGGACAGGGCTACTGAACACTGAAGCTTTCTTT. Translation gives CASSLGTGLLNTEAFF.

The V and J genes are TRBV24-1 and TRBJ2-5, with a weak D call TRBD2 (5 bases). Trimming took 4 bases from V and 4 from J, leaving 15 bases between them. The CDR3 is 15 residues long. Looked up from germline, CDR1 is KGHDR and CDR2 is SFDVKD. CDR3 region: CATSDVDFTGETQYF. The CDR3, as DNA: TGTGCCACCAGTGACGTGGACTTTACGGGAGAGACCCAGTACTTC.

The chain is built from TRBV3-1 and TRBJ2-1; 12 nucleotides align to TRBD2. The CDR3 has 13 residues. J was trimmed by 10 bases and V by 4 bases; bases with no gene match: 2. The germline CDR1 and CDR2 sequences are LGHDT and YNNKEL (reference sequence). The CDR3 here is CASSPGLAGEQFF. CDR3 DNA sequence: TGTGCCAGCAGCCCAGGACTAGCGGGAGAGCAGTTCTTC.

The genes are TRBV5-5 and TRBJ2-3; unclear D gene. This CDR3 spans 15 amino acids. CDR1 and CDR2 (germline): SGHKS, YYEKEE (reference sequence). The V end lost 1 base, the J end lost 0 bases, and 9 bases lay between the germline ends. This CDR3 is CASSLSPASTDTQYF. CDR3 DNA: TGTGCCAGCAGCTTGTCTCCGGCCAGCACAGATACGCAGTATTTT. Full variable domain (missing parts from reference TRBV5-5 and TRBJ2-3): DAGVTQSPTHLIKTRGQQVTLRCSPISGHKSVSWYQQVLGQGPQFIFQYYEKEERGRGNFPDRFSARQFPNYSSELNVNALLLGDSALYLCASSLSPASTDTQYFGPGTRLTVL.

V is TRBV13 and J is TRBJ2-1, with 9 bases fitting TRBD1. After removal of 5 bases from V and 7 bases from J, the junction contained 6 bases not matched to a gene. In germline, CDR1 is PRHDT, CDR2 FYEKMQ (reference sequence). There are 14 residues in the CDR3. The CDR3 protein is CASSAGTGLNEQFF. CDR3 bases: TGTGCCAGCAGCGCCGGGACAGGGCTGAATGAGCAGTTCTTC. Complete variable domain (other parts from reference TRBV13 and TRBJ2-1): AAGVIQSPRHLIKEKRETATLKCYPIPRHDTVYWYQQGPGQDPQFLISFYEKMQSDKGSIPDRFSAQQFSDYHSELNMSSLELGDSALYFCASSAGTGLNEQFFGPGTRLTVL.

This clonotype occurred a few times. The chain has TRBV7-2 and TRBJ2-2; D not resolved. Looked up from germline, CDR1 is SGHTA and CDR2 is FQGNSA. V lost 5 bases and J lost 3, with 4 bases in between. The CDR3 has 12 amino acids. This chain's CDR3 is CASSPYTGELFF. CDR3 in DNA: TGTGCCAGCAGCCCGTACACCGGGGAGCTGTTTTTT.

The V gene is TRBV21-1, the J gene TRBJ2-4; the table's D call of TRBD1 was not tested on the DNA. TRBV21-1 is a pseudogene locus. This CDR3 spans 15 amino acids. CDR3 region: CASSYLQGPKNIQYF. The DNA for the CDR3 is TGTGCCAGCAGTTACCTCCAGGGACCCAAAAACATTCAGTACTTC.

This clonotype was found once. J is TRBJ2-7 and V is TRBV2; 10 bases map to TRBD2. The CDR3 extends over 13 amino acids. Germline loops: CDR1 SNHLY, CDR2 FYNNEI. The ends lost 10 bases at V and 5 bases at J; junction bases unmatched: 8. The CDR3 is CAIGGLAGDEQYF. CDR3 coding DNA: TGTGCCATCGGAGGGCTAGCGGGAGACGAGCAGTACTTC. The entire variable domain, with the rest obtained from reference TRBV2 and TRBJ2-7, is as follows: EPEVTQTPSHQVTQMGQEVILRCVPISNHLYFYWYRQILGQKVEFLVSFYNNEISEKSEIFDDQFSVERPDGSNFTLKIRSTKLEDSAMYFCAIGGLAGDEQYFGPGTRLTVT.

The table lists this clonotype with a few counts. This rearrangement joins TRBV2 to TRBJ2-2; D possibly corresponds to TRBD1 (5 bases). The CDR3 length is 13 residues. Trimming took off 8 bases at V and 3 bases at J, with 10 bases between the two ends. Germline V CDR1 and CDR2: SNHLY, FYNNEI. CDR3 in amino acids: CASPKGYTGELFF. CDR3 nucleotides: TGTGCCAGCCCCAAGGGGTACACCGGGGAGCTGTTTTTT.

This clonotype was found a few times. The genes are TRBV28 and TRBJ2-1; the D gene is possibly TRBD2 (6 bases). The CDR3 consists of 14 residues. V lost 1 base and J lost 4, with 8 bases in between. Per the germline V gene, CDR1 is MDHEN and CDR2 is SYDVKM. The chain's CDR3 is CASSLFGGYNEQFF. The CDR3 nucleotides are TGTGCCAGCAGTTTATTCGGGGGATACAATGAGCAGTTCTTC.

This chain connects TRBV28 to TRBJ2-1, with TRBD2 matching 7 bases. This CDR3 region has 14 residues. V shed 7 bases and J 9 bases; nucleotides not matched to a gene: 12. The germline V gene has CDR1 MDHEN and CDR2 SYDVKM. The CDR3 protein is CASTTAGSFREQFF. CDR3 nucleotide sequence: TGTGCCAGCACAACAGCGGGATCGTTCCGTGAGCAGTTCTTC.

V is TRBV5-4 and J is TRBJ2-1; D might be TRBD2 (5 bases). The CDR3 spans 15 residues. CDR1 and CDR2 (germline): SGHNT, YYREEE (reference sequence). Trimming cost V 4 bases and J 6 bases, with 17 bases left between them. The CDR3 here is CASSPPRGLGNEQFF. The CDR3 nucleotides read TGTGCCAGCAGCCCTCCCCGGGGTCTAGGCAATGAGCAGTTCTTC.

The chain couples TRBV7-2 to TRBJ2-1; D is undetermined. Deletions cut 0 bases from V and 9 bases from J, with 9 bases between. CDR1 is SGHTA, CDR2 FQGNSA, per germline. The CDR3 runs 13 residues. The CDR3 loop reads CASSLAFRGEQFF. The DNA of the CDR3 is TGTGCCAGCAGCTTAGCCTTCCGTGGTGAGCAGTTCTTC.

The V call is TRBV27, the J call TRBJ2-1; possible D gene TRBD1, 6 bases. CDR1 MNHEY and CDR2 SMNVEV come from the germline V gene (reference sequence). V lost 7 bases to trimming and J lost 0 bases, with 16 bases between them. The CDR3 covers 16 residues. The CDR3, as DNA: TGTGCCAGCACTTCACCGGGACACAGCTCCTACAATGAGCAGTTCTTC. This gives the protein CASTSPGHSSYNEQFF.

The chain has TRBV7-9 and TRBJ1-1; tentative D call: TRBD1 (6 bases). CDR1 SEHNR and CDR2 FQNEAQ come from the germline V gene (reference sequence). V dropped 2 bases and J dropped 11 bases, with 15 bases sitting between them. This CDR3 is built from 13 residues. This CDR3 reads CASSLQSDSGAFF. For the CDR3, the DNA is TGTGCCAGCAGCTTACAGTCGGACAGTGGTGCTTTCTTT. The entire variable domain, with the rest obtained from reference TRBV7-9 and TRBJ1-1, is as follows: DTGVSQNPRHKITKRGQNVTFRCDPISEHNRLYWYRQTLGQGPEFLTYFQNEAQLEKSRLLSDRFSAERPKGSFSTLEIQRTEQGDSAMYLCASSLQSDSGAFFGQGTRLTVV.

In nucleotides, the CDR3 is TGCAGTGCTAGTCACGGGTACGAGCAGTACTTC. Translated, it gives CSASHGYEQYF. The chain couples TRBV20-1 to TRBJ2-7, with unresolved D. Trimming took 3 bases from V and 4 from J, leaving 7 bases between them. This CDR3 is built from 11 residues. Germline values: CDR1 DFQATT, CDR2 SNEGSKA (reference sequence).

This chain links TRBV7-3 with TRBJ2-3, with D perhaps matching TRBD2 (5 bases). Trimming shortened V by 1 base and J by 4 bases, and 6 bases separated the two germline ends. Per germline, CDR1 SGHTA and CDR2 FQGTGA. The CDR3 consists of 13 residues. In DNA form, the CDR3 reads TGTGCCAGCAGCTTAAGAGGGCCAGATACGCAGTATTTT. Translated, it gives CASSLRGPDTQYF.

CDR3 sequence: CSVEYGGLASYEQYF. The CDR3 region has the DNA TGCAGCGTTGAATATGGAGGACTAGCGTCTTACGAGCAGTACTTC. The rearrangement links TRBV29-1 to TRBJ2-7, with TRBD2 matching 9 bases. Germline CDR1 is SQVTM and CDR2 is ANQGSEA. The V gene end was trimmed by 2 bases and the J gene end by 4 bases; junction bases not matched to a gene: 9. The CDR3 runs 15 residues.

This clonotype was observed a handful of times. This rearrangement joins TRBV6-1 to TRBJ2-2; 10 bases agree with TRBD2. Germline-derived CDR1 and CDR2 are MNHNS and SASEGT. This CDR3 contains 14 residues. The V and J ends lost 5 bases and 6 bases, in that order; junction bases with no gene match: 3. In DNA, the CDR3 is TGTGCCAGCAGTAGACTAGCGGGTCCCGGGGAGCTGTTTTTT. This codes for CASSRLAGPGELFF.

This chain's CDR3 is CASSPPQIGTTQETQYF. In nucleotides, the CDR3 is TGTGCCAGCAGCCCCCCACAAATCGGGACAACACAAGAGACCCAGTACTTC. The V gene is TRBV7-6, the J gene TRBJ2-5, with TRBD1 as a possible D gene (6 bases). Germline V CDR1 and CDR2: SGHVS, FNYEAQ. The CDR3 runs to 17 residues. V was pared by 5 bases and J by 2 bases, with 21 bases between.